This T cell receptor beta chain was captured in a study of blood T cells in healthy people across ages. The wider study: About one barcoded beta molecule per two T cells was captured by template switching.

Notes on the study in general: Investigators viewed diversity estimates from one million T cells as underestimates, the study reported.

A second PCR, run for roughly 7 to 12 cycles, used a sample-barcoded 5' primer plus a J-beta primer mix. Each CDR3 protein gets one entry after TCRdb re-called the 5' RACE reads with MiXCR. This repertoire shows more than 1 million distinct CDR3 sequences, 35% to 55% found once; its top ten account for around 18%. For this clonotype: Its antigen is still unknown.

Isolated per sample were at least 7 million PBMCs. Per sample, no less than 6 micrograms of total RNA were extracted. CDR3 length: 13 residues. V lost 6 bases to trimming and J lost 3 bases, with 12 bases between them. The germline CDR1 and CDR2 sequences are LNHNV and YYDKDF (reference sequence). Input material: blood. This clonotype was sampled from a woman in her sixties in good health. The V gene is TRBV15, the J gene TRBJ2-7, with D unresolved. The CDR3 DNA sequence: TGTGCCACCAGTCCCGTCAGGAACTACGAGCAGTACTTC. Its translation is CATSPVRNYEQYF.